This TCR beta chain is drawn from a study of Graves' ophthalmopathy and Graves' hyperthyroidism. About the research overall: Where ophthalmopathy was absent within 18 months of follow-up, hyperthyroidism was stable.

Per the germline V gene, CDR1 is LNHDA and CDR2 is SQIVND (reference sequence). This CDR3 has 16 amino acids. The V gene end was trimmed by 8 bases and the J gene end by 5 bases; junction bases not matched to a gene: 9. Patients with other autoimmune diseases, uncontrolled infections, pregnancy or lactation were excluded. To note about this clonotype: Its antigen is not known.

Amplified material comprised TCR beta CDR3 regions derived from RNA transcripts. HTBI-primed first-round RT-PCR preceded second-round multiplex PCR. In TCRdb, the multiplex PCR reads were re-called with MiXCR into one record per CDR3 protein. This sample has approximately 1.2 million distinct CDR3 sequences, with 35% to 40% found just once. Study-wide results and limits: Detected in blood as well were most expanded thyroid clonotypes with frequency above 0.001. Ophthalmopathy progression cases were predicted by the model with 70% to 71% sensitivity and approximately 74% specificity.

The sequence came from an adult man with Graves' hyperthyroidism. The genes are TRBV19 and TRBJ2-5; 15 positions agree with TRBD2. Specimen: peripheral blood or thyroid tissue (not recorded which). DNA for the CDR3: TGTGCCAGTGATTGGACTAGCGGGAGGGCCTTTGAGACCCAGTACTTC. As protein: CASDWTSGRAFETQYF.